What follows are 24 T cell receptor beta chains derived from one specimen sequenced in a study of cytomegalovirus exposure and HLA in healthy donors. It was with 60 Vbeta and 13 Jbeta primers that the PCR ran. Clones were read by immunoSEQ multiplex PCR, and TCRdb kept only the in-frame ones, dropping some. The sample lists 100,000 to 150,000 clones, roughly 80% occurring once. Sequenced material: PBMCs. The receptors originated from a man younger than 40 in good health and CMV-seropositive.

This chain joins TRBV7-6 and TRBJ2-7; 11 bases match TRBD1. CDR1 and CDR2 (germline): SGHVS, FNYEAQ. The length of the CDR3 is 14 residues. With 4 bases clipped from V and 3 bases from J, the junction kept 2 bases outside the gene matches. This chain's CDR3 is CASSSGTGGYEQYF. The CDR3 DNA reads TGTGCCAGCAGCTCCGGGACAGGGGGCTACGAGCAGTACTTC.

V usage is TRBV27 and J usage is TRBJ2-3; 9 bases fit TRBD2. The CDR3 contains 15 residues. Germline V lookup: CDR1 MNHEY, CDR2 SMNVEV (reference sequence). V was clipped by 4 bases and J by 2 bases; unmatched bases: 4. The CDR3 here is CASSSTSGNTDTQYF. The CDR3 nucleotides are TGTGCCAGCAGTTCGACTAGCGGAAACACAGATACGCAGTATTTT.

The V and J genes are TRBV7-2 and TRBJ2-1; no reliable D call. Trimming shortened V by 3 bases and J by 3 bases, and 6 bases separated the two germline ends. Germline V gene data show CDR1 as SGHTA and CDR2 as FQGNSA. The length of the CDR3 is 13 residues. The CDR3 protein is CASSFTHYNEQFF. CDR3 nucleotide sequence: TGTGCCAGCAGCTTTACTCACTACAATGAGCAGTTCTTC.

Concerning this clone itself: This sample includes further DNA sequences coding for the same CDR3. The chain employs TRBV7-9 and TRBJ2-1; possible D gene TRBD2, 6 bases. This CDR3 is 14 amino acids long. Germline V gene lookup returns CDR1 SEHNR and CDR2 FQNEAQ (reference sequence). Trimming pared 3 bases from V and 4 bases from J, leaving 10 bases between. The CDR3 coding sequence is TGTGCCAGCAGCTTGGCCGGGACTTACAATGAGCAGTTCTTC. It codes for CASSLAGTYNEQFF.

The V and J genes are TRBV7-2 and TRBJ2-1, with TRBD2 matching over 10 bases. Germline V gene sequence: CDR1 SGHTA, CDR2 FQGNSA. Trimming at V came to 1 base and at J to 15 bases, leaving 18 bases not matched to a gene. This CDR3 is built from 17 residues. CDR3: CASSLVFSGGVGLAPFF. The CDR3 bases are TGTGCCAGCAGCTTAGTATTTAGCGGAGGAGTGGGACTAGCGCCGTTCTTC.

This chain links TRBV27 with TRBJ2-2; 8 bases map to TRBD2. Germline assignment: CDR1 MNHEY and CDR2 SMNVEV (reference sequence). The trim removed 3 bases at V and 4 bases at J, leaving 4 bases unmatched. The CDR3 is 15 amino acids. The CDR3 DNA reads TGTGCCAGCAGTTTTCGGGGGGGTAGCACCGGGGAGCTGTTTTTT. Translation gives CASSFRGGSTGELFF.

This chain links TRBV5-4 with TRBJ1-2; 8 bases match TRBD1. This CDR3 contains 13 residues. Germline CDR1 and CDR2: SGHNT and YYREEE (reference sequence). Germline trimming cut 4 bases from V and 2 bases from J; bases unmatched to any gene: 1. The CDR3 DNA sequence: TGTGCCAGCAGCAGGGACAGGAACTATGGCTACACCTTC. This encodes CASSRDRNYGYTF.

The rearrangement joins TRBV5-4 to TRBJ2-1, with D possibly matching TRBD2 (7 bases). This CDR3 comprises 15 residues. Germline lookup yields CDR1 SGHNT and CDR2 YYREEE (reference sequence). Trimming took 3 bases from V and 2 from J, leaving 12 bases between them. The CDR3 is CASSSIGGAYNEQFF. The CDR3 region has the DNA TGTGCCAGCAGCTCTATAGGGGGGGCCTACAATGAGCAGTTCTTC.

This clone has just a few counts. The chain uses TRBV27 and TRBJ2-4, with TRBD2 as a possible D gene (6 bases). This CDR3 has 18 amino acids. Between the trimmed V and J ends, which lost 5 bases and 0 bases, there was a span of 20 bases. CDR1 is MNHEY, CDR2 SMNVEV, per germline (reference sequence). Written as DNA, the CDR3 is TGTGCCAGCAGTCCCCAAACCTCTAGCGTTGTAGCCAAAAACATTCAGTACTTC. It encodes CASSPQTSSVVAKNIQYF.

This chain connects TRBV4-3 to TRBJ2-2; 7 bases fit TRBD1. This CDR3 spans 15 amino acids. In germline, CDR1 is LGHNA, CDR2 YSLEER. Trimming removed 4 bases from V and 7 bases from J; junction bases left unmatched: 9. The CDR3 coding sequence is TGCGCCAGCAGCCCGTTGGAACAGGGGAACGGGGAGCTGTTTTTT. Amino acid sequence: CASSPLEQGNGELFF.

The chain recombines TRBV19 with TRBJ1-2; D possibly corresponds to TRBD1 (5 bases). The CDR3 has 13 amino acids. Germline CDR1 LNHDA, CDR2 SQIVND (reference sequence). The V end lost 2 bases, the J end lost 5 bases, and 9 bases lay between the germline ends. CDR3 amino acids: CASSISRQYGYTF. The CDR3 DNA reads as TGTGCCAGTAGTATATCCCGACAGTATGGCTACACCTTC.

This clone came up a few times. The CDR3 nucleotides read TGTGCCAGCAGCTTGGAACTACTTAACACCGGGGAGCTGTTTTTT. Translation gives CASSLELLNTGELFF. This rearrangement joins TRBV5-4 to TRBJ2-2; D gene ambiguous. CDR1 is SGHNT, CDR2 YYREEE, per germline (reference sequence). The CDR3 sequence is 15 residues long. V lost 0 bases and J 2 bases, leaving 8 bases between the germline ends.

In this sample, this clone turned up a few times. This chain joins TRBV6-5 and TRBJ2-3; 11 positions match TRBD2. J was trimmed by 3 bases and V by 2 bases; bases with no gene match: 4. CDR3 length equals 16 residues. Per germline, CDR1 MNHEY and CDR2 SVGAGI. The CDR3, as DNA: TGTGCCAGCAGTTACGTGACTAGCGGGGATACAGATACGCAGTATTTT. It yields the protein CASSYVTSGDTDTQYF.

The chain links TRBV9 to TRBJ2-7; 9 bases line up with TRBD2. This CDR3 is 14 amino acids long. Trimming at V came to 3 bases and at J to 6 bases, leaving 7 bases not matched to a gene. Germline V gene data show CDR1 as SGDLS and CDR2 as YYNGEE. The CDR3 DNA reads TGTGCCAGCAGCGGCGGCGGGAGGGCTGGCGAGCAGTACTTC. Protein sequence: CASSGGGRAGEQYF.

This chain links TRBV4-1 with TRBJ2-1; 8 positions match TRBD2. CDR1 is MGHRA and CDR2 is YSYEKL in the germline V gene. CDR3 length: 16 amino acids. Germline trimming cut 3 bases from V and 6 bases from J; bases unmatched to any gene: 10. The CDR3 coding sequence is TGCGCCAGCAGCCACGAGTCTAGCGGGTGGGGCAATGAGCAGTTCTTC. This encodes CASSHESSGWGNEQFF.

This clone was counted between two and nine times. This rearrangement joins TRBV9 to TRBJ2-3; D might be TRBD2 (7 bases). The CDR3 is 15 residues long. V gave up 6 bases and J gave up 0 bases, with 14 bases separating them. Germline CDR1 SGDLS, CDR2 YYNGEE. The CDR3 sequence: CASTLRGGSTDTQYF. The CDR3 coding sequence is TGTGCCAGCACCCTAAGGGGGGGTAGCACAGATACGCAGTATTTT.

The V call is TRBV5-4, the J call TRBJ2-5; 7 positions agree with TRBD1. Germline V gives CDR1 SGHNT, CDR2 YYREEE (reference sequence). Trimming removed 1 base from V and 4 bases from J; junction bases left unmatched: 7. The length of the CDR3 is 15 residues. CDR3 loop: CASSLPGGLAETQYF. In nucleotides, the CDR3 is TGTGCCAGCAGCTTGCCAGGGGGATTAGCAGAGACCCAGTACTTC.

This clone was seen a few times. V and J are TRBV30 and TRBJ1-5; 9 bases are a match to TRBD1. The CDR3 contains 14 residues. Germline V gene data show CDR1 as GTSNPN and CDR2 as SVGIG (reference sequence). Trimming took 8 bases from V and 0 from J; bases not matched to a gene: 5. CDR3 sequence: CAADRGSSNQPQHF. For the CDR3, the DNA is TGTGCCGCCGACAGGGGGAGTAGCAATCAGCCCCAGCATTTT.

V usage is TRBV7-9 and J usage is TRBJ2-7; TRBD1 matches 8 bases. With 5 bases clipped from V and 3 bases from J, the junction kept 6 bases outside the gene matches. The CDR3 sequence is 14 residues long. CDR1 SEHNR and CDR2 FQNEAQ come from the germline V gene (reference sequence). CDR3 nucleotide sequence: TGTGCCAGCAGCGAGGGACAGGCAGGCTACGAGCAGTACTTC. Protein product: CASSEGQAGYEQYF.

The gene calls are TRBV27 and TRBJ2-1, with D possibly matching TRBD2 (5 bases). V lost 6 bases, J lost 7 bases, and 25 bases lay in between. The CDR3 has 17 residues. The germline CDR1 and CDR2 sequences are MNHEY and SMNVEV (reference sequence). CDR3 in DNA: TGTGCCAGCAGAGATCATCTTCGGGGTAGATCCGGGAATGAGCAGTTCTTC. Translating it yields CASRDHLRGRSGNEQFF.

V and J are TRBV7-9 and TRBJ2-7; TRBD2 aligns across 12 bases. Germline CDR1 SEHNR, CDR2 FQNEAQ (reference sequence). CDR3 length: 17 residues. Losses at the gene ends were 5 bases for V and 3 bases for J; bases not matched to a gene: 11. The CDR3 spells CASSAGPGTSGYYEQYF. The CDR3 coding sequence is TGTGCCAGCAGCGCCGGACCCGGGACTAGCGGGTACTACGAGCAGTACTTC.

In this sample, this clone turned up a few times. The V call is TRBV4-3, the J call TRBJ2-2, with TRBD1 matching 8 bases. CDR3 size: 15 residues. Trimming took 2 bases from V and 6 from J; bases not matched to a gene: 5. Germline assignment: CDR1 LGHNA and CDR2 YSLEER. The CDR3 DNA reads as TGCGCCAGCAGCCAATCAGGGGGCTTGGCCGGGGAGCTGTTTTTT. The encoded protein is CASSQSGGLAGELFF.

The chain uses TRBV27 and TRBJ2-3; TRBD1 matches 8 bases. The CDR3 sequence is 14 residues long. From germline, CDR1 is MNHEY and CDR2 SMNVEV (reference sequence). V lost 5 bases, J lost 6 bases, and 7 bases stayed unmatched. Written as DNA, the CDR3 is TGTGCCAGCAGTACGGGACAGGACTTTGATACGCAGTATTTT. Translation: CASSTGQDFDTQYF.

As DNA, the CDR3 is TGTGCCAGCAGGACCGGGACAGGCACTGAAGCTTTCTTT. Translated: CASRTGTGTEAFF. This chain links TRBV6-5 with TRBJ1-1; 8 bases match TRBD1. Germline V gene sequence: CDR1 MNHEY, CDR2 SVGAGI. The CDR3 consists of 13 residues. The V and J ends lost 6 bases and 4 bases, in that order; junction bases with no gene match: 4.